This record covers a single T cell receptor (beta chain). Its antigen is still unknown. Amplification used 60 Vbeta primers and 13 Jbeta primers. Clones were sequenced by immunoSEQ multiplex PCR, and TCRdb holds only the in-frame ones, with some missing. The sample has about 100,000 clones, 76% seen once. This sample is part of a study of cytomegalovirus exposure and HLA in healthy donors. Germline V gene sequence: CDR1 SNHLY, CDR2 FYNNEI. This CDR3 region has 15 residues. Trimming stripped 3 bases from V and 2 bases from J, with 11 bases between. Study-wide findings and caveats: In a later analysis, common viral pathogens appeared linked to several of the most significant clusters. Follow-up analysis later connected one missense variant in DCLRE1C with trimming of TCR beta V- and J-genes. The analysis excluded some indistinguishable V segments, including TRBV6-2 and TRBV6-3.

This TCR came from a woman aged 55-70 years in good health and CMV-seropositive. The chain has TRBV2 and TRBJ1-5; D is unclear. The sample consisted of PBMCs. For the CDR3, the DNA is TGTGCCAGCAGTGATCGGGGTTTTGGCAATCAGCCCCAGCATTTT. This sequence encodes CASSDRGFGNQPQHF.